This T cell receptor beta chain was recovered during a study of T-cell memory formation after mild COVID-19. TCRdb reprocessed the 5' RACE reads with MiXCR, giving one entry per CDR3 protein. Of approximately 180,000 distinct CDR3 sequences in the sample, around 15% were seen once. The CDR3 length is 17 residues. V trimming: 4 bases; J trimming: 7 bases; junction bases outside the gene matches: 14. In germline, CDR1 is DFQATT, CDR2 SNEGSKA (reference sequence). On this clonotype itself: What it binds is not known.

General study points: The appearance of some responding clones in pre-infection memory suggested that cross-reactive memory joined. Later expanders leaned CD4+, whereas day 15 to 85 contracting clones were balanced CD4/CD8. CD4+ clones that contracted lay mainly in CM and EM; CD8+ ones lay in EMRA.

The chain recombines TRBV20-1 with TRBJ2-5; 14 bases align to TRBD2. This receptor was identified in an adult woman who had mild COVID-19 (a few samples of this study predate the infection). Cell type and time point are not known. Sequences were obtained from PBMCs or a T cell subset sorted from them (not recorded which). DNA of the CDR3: TGCAGTGCTAAGACGGGACTAGCGGGAGCACGAGATGCGACCCAGTACTTC. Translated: CSAKTGLAGARDATQYF.